The 15 T cell receptor beta chains below come from one sample, sequenced in a study of CD8 T cells in ankylosing spondylitis (dated by TCRdb to between 2016 and 2019). Study-level results and caveats: A TCR beta motif of about 8 highly homologous amino acid variants appeared characteristic of blood from ankylosing spondylitis patients.

The antigens these receptors bind are not known. The receptor library was made with 5' RACE. The instrument given in TCRdb is Illumina HiSeq 2500. TCRdb reworked the public reads: Q25 trimming with fastp, MiXCR clone assembly, productive beta chains retained. Each entry is one CDR3 protein sequence, shown with its most common DNA and genes. The sample table contains roughly 700,000 distinct CDR3 sequences; only one count was recorded for 19% of them. The biggest ten clones account for around a fifth of the sample. Sequencing was done on a sample of blood, either unsorted or a sorted T cell fraction (not recorded which). Receptor source: a male donor with ankylosing spondylitis.

This clonotype was counted between two and nine times. V gene TRBV24-1 combines with J gene TRBJ1-5; 7 bases line up with TRBD1. CDR1 and CDR2 from the germline V gene are KGHDR and SFDVKD. V trimming: 2 bases; J trimming: 4 bases; junction bases outside the gene matches: 7. This CDR3 region has 16 residues. CDR3 in DNA: TGTGCCACCAGTGATTGGGGAGGGGGCGCGAATCAGCCCCAGCATTTT. Protein product: CATSDWGGGANQPQHF.

The J gene is TRBJ2-1, the V gene TRBV19, with 7 nucleotides matching TRBD2. This CDR3 is 14 amino acids long. Germline V CDR1 and CDR2: LNHDA, SQIVND (reference sequence). V dropped 1 base and J dropped 9; count of bases not matched to a gene: 6. CDR3 in DNA: TGTGCCAGTAGTATAGGGAGGGCGGGAGCTGAGCAGTTCTTC. This codes for CASSIGRAGAEQFF.

The J gene is TRBJ2-5, the V gene TRBV20-1, with TRBD2 identical over 12 bases. The CDR3 has 15 amino acids. CDR1 is DFQATT, CDR2 SNEGSKA, per germline (reference sequence). The trim removed 6 bases at V and 1 base at J, leaving 6 bases unmatched. Written as DNA, the CDR3 is TGCAGTGCCCCGGGGACTAGCGGGTTCCAAGAGACCCAGTACTTC. Translated, it gives CSAPGTSGFQETQYF.

The gene calls are TRBV18 and TRBJ2-3; D is possibly TRBD2 (5 bases). Germline V gene sequence: CDR1 KGHSH, CDR2 LQKENI. V dropped 3 bases and J dropped 1 base, with 8 bases sitting between them. CDR3 length: 14 amino acids. CDR3 DNA sequence: TGTGCCAGCTCACCGTACGGGGGCACAGATACGCAGTATTTT. It translates to CASSPYGGTDTQYF.

This clonotype was recorded at least ten times. The chain couples TRBV7-9 to TRBJ2-7; 8 nucleotides agree with TRBD1. Per germline, CDR1 SEHNR and CDR2 FQNEAQ (reference sequence). The CDR3 spans 15 residues. V dropped 2 bases and J dropped 6; count of bases not matched to a gene: 9. The chain's CDR3 is CASSLFTDREREQYF. CDR3 bases: TGTGCCAGCAGCTTATTCACGGACAGGGAGCGCGAGCAGTACTTC.

The chain joins TRBV6-5 to TRBJ1-1; 7 positions agree with TRBD1. Germline V gene data show CDR1 as MNHEY and CDR2 as SVGAGI. The junction had 9 bases not matched to a gene; V was cut back by 2 bases and J by 6 bases. This CDR3 contains 15 residues. CDR3 amino acids: CASSYNKGAGAEAFF. The CDR3 nucleotides read TGTGCCAGCAGTTACAACAAGGGGGCGGGTGCTGAAGCTTTCTTT.

This clonotype was seen only a few times. A single base separates this from a much larger clone, so it may be a read error. The rearrangement joins TRBV11-2 to TRBJ2-2, with TRBD1 matching over 8 bases. J was trimmed by 4 bases and V by 1 base; bases with no gene match: 2. Germline V gives CDR1 SGHAT, CDR2 FQNNGV. This CDR3 has 15 residues. CDR3 nucleotide sequence: TGTGCCAGCAGCTTAGGACAGGGGACCACCGGGGAGCTGTTTTTT. Protein product: CASSLGQGTTGELFF.

This clonotype was counted only a few times. The V and J genes are TRBV24-1 and TRBJ2-1; 12 bases agree with TRBD2. From germline, CDR1 is KGHDR and CDR2 SFDVKD. The CDR3 is made up of 17 amino acids. The J segment lost 4 bases and the V segment lost 4 bases, leaving 7 bases of the junction unmatched. The CDR3 reads CATSDPGLAGRYNEQFF. CDR3 nucleotides: TGTGCCACCAGTGACCCGGGACTAGCGGGCCGATACAATGAGCAGTTCTTC.

V is TRBV7-2 and J is TRBJ2-3; 8 nucleotides line up with TRBD1. The V segment lost 5 bases and the J segment 1 base; nucleotides outside the gene matches: 5. Germline CDR1 and CDR2: SGHTA and FQGNSA. The CDR3 consists of 15 residues. The CDR3 region is CASSGQGSGTDTQYF. CDR3 sequence (DNA): TGTGCCAGCAGCGGACAGGGTAGTGGCACAGATACGCAGTATTTT.

This clonotype came up a few times. This chain uses TRBV24-1 with TRBJ2-1; D possibly uses TRBD1 or TRBD2 (5 bases each). CDR3 length: 16 amino acids. Deletions cut 0 bases from V and 7 bases from J, with 15 bases between. CDR1 KGHDR and CDR2 SFDVKD come from the germline V gene. The CDR3 reads CATSDLAGIEGNEQFF. In DNA form, the CDR3 reads TGTGCCACCAGTGATTTGGCAGGGATAGAGGGTAATGAGCAGTTCTTC.

This rearrangement joins TRBV7-8 to TRBJ1-1, with D hard to call. This CDR3 contains 13 residues. Germline V gene data show CDR1 as SGHVS and CDR2 as FQNEAQ. V lost 3 bases and J lost 0, with 5 bases in between. The DNA of the CDR3 is TGTGCCAGCAGCTTCACCCTGAACACTGAAGCTTTCTTT. This translates into CASSFTLNTEAFF. Supplemented by reference TRBV7-8 and TRBJ1-1, the full variable domain reads GAGVSQSPRYKVAKRGQDVALRCDPISGHVSLFWYQQALGQGPEFLTYFQNEAQLDKSGLPSDRFFAERPEGSVSTLKIQRTQQEDSAVYLCASSFTLNTEAFFGQGTRLTVV.

The CDR3 loop reads CASSEGIEYEQYF. As DNA, the CDR3 is TGTGCCAGCAGTGAGGGGATAGAGTACGAGCAGTACTTC. V gene TRBV2 combines with J gene TRBJ2-7; unclear D gene. The germline V and J ends were trimmed by 3 bases and 4 bases, with 10 bases remaining between them. The CDR3 length is 13 residues. Germline V gene sequence: CDR1 SNHLY, CDR2 FYNNEI.

Only a few counts were recorded for this clonotype. The rearrangement uses TRBV7-9 and TRBJ1-1; D may be TRBD1 (6 bases). This CDR3 comprises 15 residues. From germline, CDR1 is SEHNR and CDR2 FQNEAQ (reference sequence). V was trimmed by 4 bases and J by 0 bases, leaving 12 bases between them. Here the CDR3 DNA reads TGTGCCAGCAGCTCCAGGGACACACTGAACACTGAAGCTTTCTTT. This gives the protein CASSSRDTLNTEAFF.

This clonotype occurred a few times. This rearrangement joins TRBV6-5 to TRBJ2-7, with TRBD2 identical over 8 bases. Germline CDR1 reads MNHEY; CDR2 reads SVGAGI. The ends lost 2 bases at V and 3 bases at J; junction bases unmatched: 15. The CDR3 loop spans 18 amino acids. This chain's CDR3 is CASSYPPSGGGTDYEQYF. Written as DNA, the CDR3 is TGTGCCAGCAGTTACCCACCCTCCGGGGGGGGGACCGACTACGAGCAGTACTTC.

The CDR3 nucleotides are TGTGCCAGCAGCCAAGAAGGGCGGGGGGGCGGATACGAGCAGTACTTC. It specifies CASSQEGRGGGYEQYF. The V gene is TRBV4-2, the J gene TRBJ2-7; 9 bases map to TRBD2. CDR3 length: 16 amino acids. V gave up 0 bases and J gave up 4 bases; unmatched junction bases: 7. Germline assignment: CDR1 LGHNA and CDR2 YNFKEQ.